This T cell receptor beta chain was captured by sequencing in a study of CD8 T cells in Susac syndrome. CD8+ and CD4+ T cells taken from blood had their TCR beta sequenced. The V gene's germline CDR1 is SGHTA and CDR2 FQGTGA. V was clipped by 2 bases and J by 7 bases; unmatched bases: 10. This CDR3 has 16 residues. Random-hexamer reverse transcription was applied to 0.5 to 1 ug RNA. TCRdb processed the immunoSEQ multiplex PCR reads anew with MiXCR; each CDR3 protein has one entry. The sample consists of approximately 130,000 distinct CDR3 sequences, roughly 94% of them appearing once. V gene TRBV7-3 combines with J gene TRBJ2-7; 11 nucleotides line up with TRBD2. Sequences were obtained from CD4+ T cells from PBMCs. This TCR was recovered from a human donor in good health. For the CDR3, the DNA is TGTGCCAGCAGCTTAGGTGGGACTAGCGGCTTGGCGGAGCAGTACTTC. It yields the protein CASSLGGTSGLAEQYF.